These T cell receptor beta chains were read from a single sample in a study of identical twins. TCRdb reprocessed the 5' RACE reads with MiXCR, giving one entry per CDR3 protein. The data hold about 530,000 distinct CDR3 sequences, with roughly 15% observed a single time. The sample was also reused in another study, on yellow fever vaccine responses in identical twins.

Sequencing was done on a sample of CD4+ T cells sorted from blood. The origin of the receptors is a woman aged 18-35 years in good health. CDR3s include the opening cysteine and the closing phenylalanine or tryptophan. The D gene is left open where the match is weak. Some rows have no size entry. The others give once, few or many, or a class for an expanded clone.

j_call v_call clone_size d_call cdr3_aa cdr3_nt
TRBJ2-3 TRBV7-6 NA TRBD2 CASSLASSGRARADTQYF TGTGCCAGCAGCTTAGCCTCTAGCGGGAGGGCCCGGGCAGATACGCAGTATTTT
TRBJ2-2 TRBV20-1 NA TRBD1 CSARSGGAWSTGELFF TGCAGTGCTAGATCAGGGGGCGCATGGAGCACCGGGGAGCTGTTTTTT
TRBJ2-2 TRBV28 few NA CASTKGRVPGELFF TGTGCCAGCACCAAGGGACGGGTACCCGGGGAGCTGTTTTTT
TRBJ2-1 TRBV7-2 NA TRBD2 CASSSSGRPLEQFF TGTGCCAGCAGCTCTAGCGGGAGGCCCCTCGAGCAGTTCTTC
TRBJ1-6 TRBV4-1 NA TRBD1 CASSQFDRGLGSPLHF TGCGCCAGCAGCCAATTTGACAGGGGGTTAGGTTCACCCCTCCACTTT
TRBJ1-2 TRBV3-1 NA NA CASSQEAGGGGYTF TGTGCCAGCAGCCAAGAAGCGGGGGGTGGAGGCTACACCTTC
TRBJ2-1 TRBV4-1 few TRBD1 CASSFWTGSEQFF TGCGCCAGCAGCTTCTGGACAGGAAGTGAGCAGTTCTTC
TRBJ2-7 TRBV7-2 NA NA CASSRTRDYEQYF TGTGCCAGCAGCCGCACTAGGGACTACGAGCAGTACTTC
TRBJ2-5 TRBV5-1 few TRBD2 CASSLTSGDLRTQYF TGCGCCAGCAGCTTGACTAGCGGGGATTTACGGACCCAGTACTTC
TRBJ1-2 TRBV2 few NA CASSEIWTSYGYTF TGTGCCAGCAGTGAAATTTGGACCAGCTATGGCTACACCTTC
TRBJ1-3 TRBV10-3 many NA CAISPRPEDVTIYF TGTGCCATCAGTCCTCGACCCGAGGACGTCACCATATATTTT
TRBJ1-1 TRBV2 few NA CASSEKNTEAFF TGTGCCAGCAGTGAAAAGAACACTGAAGCTTTCTTT
TRBJ2-3 TRBV20-1 NA TRBD1 CSARGPDRGTDTQYF TGCAGTGCTAGGGGTCCCGACAGGGGCACAGATACGCAGTATTTT
TRBJ2-1 TRBV18 NA TRBD2 CASSPSGVNEQFF TGTGCCAGCTCACCTAGCGGGGTCAATGAGCAGTTCTTC
TRBJ1-1 TRBV5-1 few NA CASSLNGRGMNTEAFF TGCGCCAGCAGCTTGAACGGACGAGGGATGAACACTGAAGCTTTCTTT
TRBJ1-1 TRBV9 few NA CASSVDPIMNTEAFF TGTGCCAGCAGCGTAGACCCGATAATGAACACTGAAGCTTTCTTT
TRBJ2-1 TRBV10-2 many TRBD2 CASSTLLAGGGWEQFF TGCGCCAGCAGCACGCTACTAGCGGGAGGCGGTTGGGAGCAGTTCTTC
TRBJ2-3 TRBV5-1 NA TRBD1 CASSGGQVADTQYF TGCGCCAGCAGCGGGGGACAGGTAGCAGATACGCAGTATTTT
TRBJ2-7 TRBV7-2 few TRBD2 CASSPQTSGRSYEQYF TGTGCCAGCAGCCCCCAAACTAGCGGCAGGTCCTACGAGCAGTACTTC
TRBJ2-6 TRBV12-3/TRBV12-4 few TRBD1 CASRHTGGPSGANVLTF TGTGCCAGCAGGCACACAGGGGGCCCCTCTGGGGCCAACGTCCTGACTTTC
TRBJ2-7 TRBV10-1 NA TRBD2 CASSQGTSGYEQYF TGCGCCAGCAGCCAGGGGACTAGCGGTTACGAGCAGTACTTC
TRBJ2-6 TRBV9 many NA CASSVGGSGANVLTF TGTGCCAGCAGCGTAGGGGGTTCTGGGGCCAACGTCCTGACTTTC
TRBJ1-4 TRBV6-5 many TRBD1 CASSYSGTATNEKLFF TGTGCCAGCAGTTACTCGGGGACAGCAACTAATGAAAAACTGTTTTTT
TRBJ2-1 TRBV19 once NA CASKQGGTVGNEQFF TGTGCCAGTAAACAGGGAGGTACGGTCGGGAATGAGCAGTTCTTC
TRBJ1-2 TRBV5-1 few NA CASRSAGPNYGYTF TGCGCCAGCAGGAGTGCGGGCCCCAACTATGGCTACACCTTC
TRBJ2-1 TRBV12-3/TRBV12-4 few NA CASSWIGQNEQFF TGTGCCAGCAGTTGGATTGGCCAGAATGAGCAGTTCTTC
TRBJ2-7 TRBV14 few NA CASSRTQVHEQYF TGTGCCAGCAGCCGCACACAGGTCCACGAGCAGTACTTC
TRBJ2-7 TRBV29-1 NA TRBD2 CSVVRGERYEQYF TGCAGCGTTGTTCGGGGGGAGCGGTACGAGCAGTACTTC
TRBJ2-1 TRBV27 few TRBD2 CASSLISSGGFINQQFF TGTGCCAGCAGTTTAATCTCTAGCGGGGGGTTCATCAATCAGCAGTTCTTC
TRBJ1-1 TRBV10-3 few NA CAISRQDVMNTEAFF TGTGCCATCAGCAGACAGGATGTCATGAACACTGAAGCTTTCTTT
TRBJ2-2 TRBV5-1 few TRBD1 CASSLSRGRYGELFF TGCGCCAGCAGCTTGTCCAGGGGGCGTTACGGGGAGCTGTTTTTT
TRBJ2-3 TRBV28 few TRBD1 CASSRVQGAVLDTQYF TGTGCCAGCTCCAGGGTGCAGGGGGCTGTATTAGATACGCAGTATTTT
TRBJ2-2 TRBV7-6 NA NA CASSLVYAGELFF TGTGCCAGCAGCTTAGTTTACGCCGGGGAGCTGTTTTTT
TRBJ2-1 TRBV20-1 NA TRBD2 CSARDLAGDNEQFF TGCAGTGCTAGAGATCTAGCGGGAGACAATGAGCAGTTCTTC
TRBJ2-5 TRBV24-1 NA NA CATSESWGAGETQYF TGTGCCACCAGTGAGTCTTGGGGTGCAGGCGAGACCCAGTACTTC
TRBJ1-4 TRBV10-3 NA NA CAISSGTLNEKLFF TGTGCCATCAGCTCGGGGACCCTGAATGAAAAACTGTTTTTT
TRBJ1-2 TRBV20-1 few NA CSAVWGYGYTF TGCAGTGCAGTTTGGGGCTATGGCTACACCTTC
TRBJ1-3 TRBV25-1 many TRBD1 CASSASGQRSGNTIYF TGTGCCAGCAGTGCCTCGGGACAGAGGTCAGGAAACACCATATATTTT
TRBJ1-3 TRBV29-1 few NA CSVLGGSSGNTIYF TGCAGCGTTCTAGGGGGTAGCTCTGGAAACACCATATATTTT
TRBJ2-5 TRBV18 NA TRBD1 CASARGLEQETQYF TGTGCCAGCGCCAGGGGGCTAGAGCAAGAGACCCAGTACTTC
TRBJ2-2 TRBV5-1 NA NA CASSENANTGELFF TGCGCCAGCAGCGAGAACGCGAACACCGGGGAGCTGTTTTTT
TRBJ2-7 TRBV7-8 few NA CASSLGQPLGYEQYF TGTGCCAGCAGCTTAGGACAGCCCTTGGGGTACGAGCAGTACTTC
TRBJ1-5 TRBV12-3/TRBV12-4 many TRBD1 CASSFDRDVGPQHF TGTGCCAGCAGTTTCGACAGGGACGTGGGGCCCCAGCATTTT
TRBJ2-3 TRBV9 NA NA CASKSSGTQTSDTQYF TGTGCCAGTAAAAGTTCCGGGACACAGACGTCAGATACGCAGTATTTT
TRBJ2-1 TRBV7-8 NA TRBD1 CASSSDRGWGNEQFF TGTGCCAGCAGCTCCGACAGGGGGTGGGGCAATGAGCAGTTCTTC
TRBJ2-1 TRBV5-1 many NA CASSLPETLNEQFF TGCGCCAGCAGCTTGCCCGAGACCCTTAATGAGCAGTTCTTC
TRBJ2-7 TRBV5-1 NA TRBD2 CASRVSGSYEQYF TGCGCCAGCAGGGTAAGCGGGAGCTACGAGCAGTACTTC
TRBJ2-7 TRBV3-1 NA NA CASSPSRGNSYEQYF TGTGCCAGCAGCCCTTCCCGAGGGAACTCCTACGAGCAGTACTTC
TRBJ2-3 TRBV6-5 many NA CASSYAWATFTDTQYF TGTGCCAGCAGTTACGCGTGGGCTACATTCACAGATACGCAGTATTTT
TRBJ1-1 TRBV6-4 once NA CASSDSGNTEAFF TGTGCCAGCAGTGACTCCGGGAACACTGAAGCTTTCTTT